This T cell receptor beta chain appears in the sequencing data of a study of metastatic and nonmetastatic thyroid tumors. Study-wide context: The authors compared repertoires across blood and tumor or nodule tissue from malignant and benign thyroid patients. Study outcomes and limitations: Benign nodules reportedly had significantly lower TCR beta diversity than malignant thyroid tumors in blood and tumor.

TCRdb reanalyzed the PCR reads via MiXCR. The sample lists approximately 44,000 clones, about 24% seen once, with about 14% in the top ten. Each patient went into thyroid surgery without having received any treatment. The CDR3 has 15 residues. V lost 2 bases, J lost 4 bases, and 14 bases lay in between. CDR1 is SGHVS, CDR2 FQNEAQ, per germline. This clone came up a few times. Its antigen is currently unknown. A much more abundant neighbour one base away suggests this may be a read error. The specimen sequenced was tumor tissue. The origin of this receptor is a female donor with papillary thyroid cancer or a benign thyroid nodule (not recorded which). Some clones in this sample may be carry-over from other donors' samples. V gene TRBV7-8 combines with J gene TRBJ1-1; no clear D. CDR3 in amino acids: CASSLREQHSTEAFF. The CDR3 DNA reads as TGTGCCAGCAGCTTACGGGAACAGCATAGCACTGAAGCTTTCTTT.